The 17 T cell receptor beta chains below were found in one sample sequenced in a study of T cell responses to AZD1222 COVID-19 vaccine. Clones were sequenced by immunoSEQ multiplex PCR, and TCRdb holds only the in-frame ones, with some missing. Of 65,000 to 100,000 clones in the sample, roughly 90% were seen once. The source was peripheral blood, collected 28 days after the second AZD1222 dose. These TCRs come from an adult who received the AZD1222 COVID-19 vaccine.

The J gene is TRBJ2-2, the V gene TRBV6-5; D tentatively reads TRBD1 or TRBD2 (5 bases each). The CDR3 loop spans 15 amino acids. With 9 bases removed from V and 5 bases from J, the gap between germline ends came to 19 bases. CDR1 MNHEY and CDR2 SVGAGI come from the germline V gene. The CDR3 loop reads CASINPGRSTGELFF. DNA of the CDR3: TGTGCCAGTATTAATCCGGGACGGAGTACCGGGGAGCTGTTTTTT.

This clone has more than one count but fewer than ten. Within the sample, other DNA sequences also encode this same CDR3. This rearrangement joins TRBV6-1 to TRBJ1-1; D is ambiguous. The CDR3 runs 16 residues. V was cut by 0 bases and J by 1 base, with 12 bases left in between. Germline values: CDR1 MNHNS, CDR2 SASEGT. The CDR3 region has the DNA TGTGCCAGCAGTGAAGCGCTTGAGGGAGCGAACACTGAAGCTTTCTTT. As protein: CASSEALEGANTEAFF.

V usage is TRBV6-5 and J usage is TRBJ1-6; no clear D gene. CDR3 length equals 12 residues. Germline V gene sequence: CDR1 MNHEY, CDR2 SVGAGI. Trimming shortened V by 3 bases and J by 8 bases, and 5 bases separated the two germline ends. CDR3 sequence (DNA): TGTGCCAGCAGTTATCTGGATTCACCCCTCCACTTT. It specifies CASSYLDSPLHF.

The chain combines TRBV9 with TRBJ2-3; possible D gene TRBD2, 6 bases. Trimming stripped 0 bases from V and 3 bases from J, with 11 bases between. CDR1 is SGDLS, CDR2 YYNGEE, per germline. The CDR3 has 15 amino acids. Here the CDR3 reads CASSVERELTDTQYF. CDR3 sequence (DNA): TGTGCCAGCAGCGTAGAACGGGAGCTAACAGATACGCAGTATTTT. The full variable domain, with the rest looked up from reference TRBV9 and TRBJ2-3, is DSGVTQTPKHLITATGQRVTLRCSPRSGDLSVYWYQQSLDQGLQFLIQYYNGEERAKGNILERFSAQQFPDLHSELNLSSLELGDSALYFCASSVERELTDTQYFGPGTRLTVL.

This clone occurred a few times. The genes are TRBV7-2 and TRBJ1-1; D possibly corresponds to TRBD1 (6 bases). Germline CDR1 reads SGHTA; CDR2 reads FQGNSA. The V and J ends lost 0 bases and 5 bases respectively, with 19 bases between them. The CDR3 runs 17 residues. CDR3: CASSLAGGPKRMTEAFF. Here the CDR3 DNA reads TGTGCCAGCAGCTTAGCCGGGGGCCCCAAGCGAATGACTGAAGCTTTCTTT.

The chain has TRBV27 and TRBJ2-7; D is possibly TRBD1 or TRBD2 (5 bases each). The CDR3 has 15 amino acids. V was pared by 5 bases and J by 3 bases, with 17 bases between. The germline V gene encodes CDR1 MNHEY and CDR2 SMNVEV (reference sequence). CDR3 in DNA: TGTGCCAGCAGTCCGGGACCCAGGACGGTCTACGAGCAGTACTTC. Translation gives CASSPGPRTVYEQYF.

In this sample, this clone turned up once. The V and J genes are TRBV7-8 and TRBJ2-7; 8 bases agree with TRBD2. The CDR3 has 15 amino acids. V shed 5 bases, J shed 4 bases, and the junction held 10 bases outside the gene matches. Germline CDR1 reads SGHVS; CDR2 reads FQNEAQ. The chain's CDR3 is CASSPRVEREYEQYF. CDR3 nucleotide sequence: TGTGCCAGCAGCCCAAGAGTGGAGCGGGAGTACGAGCAGTACTTC.

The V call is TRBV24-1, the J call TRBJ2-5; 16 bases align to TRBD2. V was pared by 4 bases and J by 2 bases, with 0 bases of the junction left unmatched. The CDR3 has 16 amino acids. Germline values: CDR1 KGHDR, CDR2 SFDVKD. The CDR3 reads CATSEGLAGGQETQYF. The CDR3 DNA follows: TGTGCCACCAGTGAGGGACTAGCGGGAGGGCAAGAGACCCAGTACTTC.

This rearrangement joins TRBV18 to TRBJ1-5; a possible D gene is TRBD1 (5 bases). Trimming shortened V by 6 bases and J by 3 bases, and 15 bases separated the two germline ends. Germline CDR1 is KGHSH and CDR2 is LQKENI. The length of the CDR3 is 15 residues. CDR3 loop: CASSPPGTPNQPQHF. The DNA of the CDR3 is TGTGCCAGCTCCCCGCCCGGGACCCCCAATCAGCCCCAGCATTTT.

CDR3 DNA sequence: TGTGCCAGCAGCTTAGTTCCGGGAAGCACAGATACGCAGTATTTT. Translating gives CASSLVPGSTDTQYF. V gene TRBV7-2 combines with J gene TRBJ2-3; TRBD2 is a possible D gene (5 bases). The CDR3 sequence is 15 residues long. Between the trimmed V and J ends, which lost 1 base and 0 bases, there was a span of 8 bases. Germline values: CDR1 SGHTA, CDR2 FQGNSA. Using reference TRBV7-2 and TRBJ2-3 for the parts outside the CDR3, the full variable domain is GAGVSQSPSNKVTEKGKDVELRCDPISGHTALYWYRQSLGQGLEFLIYFQGNSAPDKSGLPSDRFSAERTGGSVSTLTIQRTQQEDSAVYLCASSLVPGSTDTQYFGPGTRLTVL.

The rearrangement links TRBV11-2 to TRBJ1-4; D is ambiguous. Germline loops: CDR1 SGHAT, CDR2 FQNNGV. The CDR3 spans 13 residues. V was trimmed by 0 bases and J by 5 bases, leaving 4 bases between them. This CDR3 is CASSLEGNEKLFF. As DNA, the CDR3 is TGTGCCAGCAGCTTAGAGGGGAATGAAAAACTGTTTTTT.

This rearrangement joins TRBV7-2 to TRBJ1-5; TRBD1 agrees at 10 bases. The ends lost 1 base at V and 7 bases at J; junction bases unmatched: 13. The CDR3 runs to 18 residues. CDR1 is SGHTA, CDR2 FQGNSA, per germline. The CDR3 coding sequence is TGTGCCAGCAGCTTAGTCGCTTCGGGACAGGGGCTGAGGCAGCCCCAGCATTTT. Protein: CASSLVASGQGLRQPQHF.

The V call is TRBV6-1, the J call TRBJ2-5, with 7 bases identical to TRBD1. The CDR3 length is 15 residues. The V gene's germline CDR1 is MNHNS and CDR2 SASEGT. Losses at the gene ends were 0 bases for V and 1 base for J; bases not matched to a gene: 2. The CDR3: CASSEASGGQETQYF. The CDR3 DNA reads TGTGCCAGCAGTGAAGCGTCAGGGGGCCAAGAGACCCAGTACTTC.

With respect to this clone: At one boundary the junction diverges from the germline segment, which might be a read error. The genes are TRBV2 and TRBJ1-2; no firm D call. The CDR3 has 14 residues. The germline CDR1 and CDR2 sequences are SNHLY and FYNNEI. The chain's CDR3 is CASSPGLQDPRLAF. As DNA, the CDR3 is TGTGCCAGCAGTCCCGGACTTCAGGACCCACGGCTCGCCTTC. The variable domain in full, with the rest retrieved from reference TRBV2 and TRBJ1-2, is EPEVTQTPSHQVTQMGQEVILRCVPISNHLYFYWYRQILGQKVEFLVSFYNNEISEKSEIFDDQFSVERPDGSNFTLKIRSTKLEDSAMYFCASSPGLQDPRLAFGSGTRLTVV.

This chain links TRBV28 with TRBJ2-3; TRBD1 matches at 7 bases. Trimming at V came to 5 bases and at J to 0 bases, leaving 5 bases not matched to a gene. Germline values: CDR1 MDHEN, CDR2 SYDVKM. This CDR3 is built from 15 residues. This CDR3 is CASSRTGPSTDTQYF. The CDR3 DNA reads TGTGCCAGCAGTCGGACAGGACCCAGCACAGATACGCAGTATTTT.

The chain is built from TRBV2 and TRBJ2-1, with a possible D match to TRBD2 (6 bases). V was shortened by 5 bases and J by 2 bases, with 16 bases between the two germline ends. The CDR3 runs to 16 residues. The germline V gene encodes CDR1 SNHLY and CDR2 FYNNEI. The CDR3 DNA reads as TGTGCCAGCAGTAGAATCGGCGGGAAAACCTACAATGAGCAGTTCTTC. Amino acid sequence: CASSRIGGKTYNEQFF.

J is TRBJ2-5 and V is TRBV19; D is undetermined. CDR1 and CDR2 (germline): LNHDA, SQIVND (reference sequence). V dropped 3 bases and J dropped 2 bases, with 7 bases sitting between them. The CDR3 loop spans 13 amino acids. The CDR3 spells CASSMSNQETQYF. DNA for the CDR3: TGTGCCAGTAGTATGTCTAATCAAGAGACCCAGTACTTC.